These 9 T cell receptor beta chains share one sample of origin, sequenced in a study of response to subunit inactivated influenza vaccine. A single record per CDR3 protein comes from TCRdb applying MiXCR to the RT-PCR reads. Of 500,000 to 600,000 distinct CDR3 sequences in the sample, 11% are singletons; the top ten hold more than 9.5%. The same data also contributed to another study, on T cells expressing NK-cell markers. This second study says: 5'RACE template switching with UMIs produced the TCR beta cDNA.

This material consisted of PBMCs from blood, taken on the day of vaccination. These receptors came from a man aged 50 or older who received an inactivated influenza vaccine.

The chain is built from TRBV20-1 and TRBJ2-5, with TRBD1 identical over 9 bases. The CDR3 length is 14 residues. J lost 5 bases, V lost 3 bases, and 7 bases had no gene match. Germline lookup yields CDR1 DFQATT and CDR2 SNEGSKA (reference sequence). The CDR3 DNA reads TGCAGTGCTAGGGGACAGGGAGTCCACGAGACCCAGTACTTC. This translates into CSARGQGVHETQYF.

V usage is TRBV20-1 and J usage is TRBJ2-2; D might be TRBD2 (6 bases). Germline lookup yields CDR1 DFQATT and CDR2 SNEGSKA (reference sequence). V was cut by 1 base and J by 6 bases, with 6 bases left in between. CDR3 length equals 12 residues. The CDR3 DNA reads TGCAGTGCTAGAGGACTAGCCGGGGAGCTGTTTTTT. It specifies CSARGLAGELFF.

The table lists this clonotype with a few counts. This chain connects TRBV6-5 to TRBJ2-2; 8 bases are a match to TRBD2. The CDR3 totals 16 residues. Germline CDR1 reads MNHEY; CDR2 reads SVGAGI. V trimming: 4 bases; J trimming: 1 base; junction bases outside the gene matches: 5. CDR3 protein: CASSFSGKGNTGELFF. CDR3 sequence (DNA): TGTGCCAGCAGTTTTAGCGGGAAAGGGAACACCGGGGAGCTGTTTTTT.

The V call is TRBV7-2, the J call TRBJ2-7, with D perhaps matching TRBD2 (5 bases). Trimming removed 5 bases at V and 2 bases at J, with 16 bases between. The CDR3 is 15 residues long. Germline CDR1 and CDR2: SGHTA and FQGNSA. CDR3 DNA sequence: TGTGCCAGCAGCCGAGGGAGCCTCGGGCCCTACGAGCAGTACTTC. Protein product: CASSRGSLGPYEQYF.

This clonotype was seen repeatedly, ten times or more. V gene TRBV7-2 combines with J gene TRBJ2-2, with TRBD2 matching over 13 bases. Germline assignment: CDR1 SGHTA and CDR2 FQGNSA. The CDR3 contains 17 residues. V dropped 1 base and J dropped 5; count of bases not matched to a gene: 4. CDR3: CASSLGGLAGLTGELFF. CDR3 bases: TGTGCCAGCAGCTTAGGGGGACTAGCGGGATTAACCGGGGAGCTGTTTTTT. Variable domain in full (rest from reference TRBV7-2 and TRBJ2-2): GAGVSQSPSNKVTEKGKDVELRCDPISGHTALYWYRQSLGQGLEFLIYFQGNSAPDKSGLPSDRFSAERTGGSVSTLTIQRTQQEDSAVYLCASSLGGLAGLTGELFFGEGSRLTVL.

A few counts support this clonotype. The CDR3 nucleotides are TGTGCCAGCAGTCCCCGGACTAGCGGGGAGACCCAGTACTTC. Translating it yields CASSPRTSGETQYF. V usage is TRBV12-3 or TRBV12-4 and J usage is TRBJ2-5; 11 nucleotides match TRBD2. The CDR3 has 14 residues. The trim removed 5 bases at V and 5 bases at J, leaving 4 bases unmatched.

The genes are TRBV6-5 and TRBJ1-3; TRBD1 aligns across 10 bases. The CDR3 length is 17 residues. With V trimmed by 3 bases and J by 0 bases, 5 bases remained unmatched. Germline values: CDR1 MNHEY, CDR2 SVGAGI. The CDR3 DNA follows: TGTGCCAGCAGTTATCGGCGGACAGGGGGCTCTGGAAACACCATATATTTT. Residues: CASSYRRTGGSGNTIYF.

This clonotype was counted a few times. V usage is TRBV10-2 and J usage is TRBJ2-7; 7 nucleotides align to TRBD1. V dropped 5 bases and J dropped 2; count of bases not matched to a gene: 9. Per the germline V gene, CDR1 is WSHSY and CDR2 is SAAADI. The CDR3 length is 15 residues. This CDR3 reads CASSSVGDRAYEQYF. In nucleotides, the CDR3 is TGCGCCAGCAGTTCTGTCGGGGACAGAGCCTACGAGCAGTACTTC.

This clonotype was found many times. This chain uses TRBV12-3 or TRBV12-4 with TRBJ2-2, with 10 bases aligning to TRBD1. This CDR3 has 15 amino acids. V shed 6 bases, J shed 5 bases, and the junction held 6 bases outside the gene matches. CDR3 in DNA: TGTGCCAGCAGCTGGGGGGACAGGGGTACCGGGGAGCTGTTTTTT. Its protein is CASSWGDRGTGELFF.